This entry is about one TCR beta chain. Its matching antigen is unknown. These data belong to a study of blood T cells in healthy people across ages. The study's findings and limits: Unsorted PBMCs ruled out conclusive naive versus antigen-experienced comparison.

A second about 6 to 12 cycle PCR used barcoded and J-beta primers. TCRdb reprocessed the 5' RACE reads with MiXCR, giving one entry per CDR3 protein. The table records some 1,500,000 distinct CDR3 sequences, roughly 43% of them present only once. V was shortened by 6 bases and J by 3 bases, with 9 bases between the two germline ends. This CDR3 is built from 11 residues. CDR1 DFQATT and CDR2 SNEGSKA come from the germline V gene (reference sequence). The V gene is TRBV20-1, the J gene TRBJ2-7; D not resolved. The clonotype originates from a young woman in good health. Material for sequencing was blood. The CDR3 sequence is CSAKASYEQYF. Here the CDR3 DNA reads TGCAGTGCAAAGGCCAGCTACGAGCAGTACTTC.